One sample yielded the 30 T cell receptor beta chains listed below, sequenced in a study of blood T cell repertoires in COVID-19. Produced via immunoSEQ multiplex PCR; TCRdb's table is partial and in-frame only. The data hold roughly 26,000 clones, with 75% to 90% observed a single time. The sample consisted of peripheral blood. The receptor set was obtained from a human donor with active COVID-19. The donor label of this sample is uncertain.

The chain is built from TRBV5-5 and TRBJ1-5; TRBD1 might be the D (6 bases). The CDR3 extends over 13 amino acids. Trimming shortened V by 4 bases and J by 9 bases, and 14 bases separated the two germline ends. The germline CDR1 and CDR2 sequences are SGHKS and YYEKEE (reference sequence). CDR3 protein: CASSRQAERPQHF. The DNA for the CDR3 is TGTGCCAGCAGCCGACAGGCCGAAAGGCCCCAGCATTTT.

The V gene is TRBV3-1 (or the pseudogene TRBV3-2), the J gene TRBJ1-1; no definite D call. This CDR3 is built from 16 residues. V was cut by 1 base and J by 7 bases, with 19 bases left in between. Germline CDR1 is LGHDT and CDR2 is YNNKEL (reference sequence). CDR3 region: CASSQGLSESGDEAFF. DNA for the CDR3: TGTGCCAGCAGCCAAGGATTATCCGAATCCGGGGATGAAGCTTTCTTT.

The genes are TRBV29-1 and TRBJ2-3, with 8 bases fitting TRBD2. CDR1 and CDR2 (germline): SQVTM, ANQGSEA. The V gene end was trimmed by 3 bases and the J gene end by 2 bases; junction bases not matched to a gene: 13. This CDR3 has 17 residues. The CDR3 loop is CSVDRGGLAEPTDTQYF. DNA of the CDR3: TGCAGCGTTGATCGCGGGGGGTTAGCGGAACCCACAGATACGCAGTATTTT.

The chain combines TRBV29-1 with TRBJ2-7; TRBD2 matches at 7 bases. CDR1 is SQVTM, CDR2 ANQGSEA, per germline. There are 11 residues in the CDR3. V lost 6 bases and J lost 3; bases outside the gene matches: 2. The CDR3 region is CSVSGVYEQYF. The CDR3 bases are TGCAGCGTGAGCGGGGTCTACGAGCAGTACTTC.

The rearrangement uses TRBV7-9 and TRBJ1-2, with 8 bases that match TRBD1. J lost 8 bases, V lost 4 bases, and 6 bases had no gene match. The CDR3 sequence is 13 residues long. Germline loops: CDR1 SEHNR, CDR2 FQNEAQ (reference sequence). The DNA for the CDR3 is TGTGCCAGCAGCTACGACAGGGGCGGGGGCTACACCTTC. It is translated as CASSYDRGGGYTF.

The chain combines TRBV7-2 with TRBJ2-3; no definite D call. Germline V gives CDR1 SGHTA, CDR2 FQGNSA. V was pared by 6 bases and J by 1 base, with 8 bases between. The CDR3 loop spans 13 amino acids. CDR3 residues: CASRYGGTDTQYF. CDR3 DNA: TGTGCCAGCAGGTACGGAGGCACAGATACGCAGTATTTT.

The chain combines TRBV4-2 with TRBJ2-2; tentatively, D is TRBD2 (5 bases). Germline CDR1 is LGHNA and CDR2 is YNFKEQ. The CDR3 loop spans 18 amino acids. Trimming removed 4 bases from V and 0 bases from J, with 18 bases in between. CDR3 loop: CASSRGWAGLSNTGELFF. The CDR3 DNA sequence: TGTGCCAGCAGCCGCGGGTGGGCTGGACTGTCGAACACCGGGGAGCTGTTTTTT.

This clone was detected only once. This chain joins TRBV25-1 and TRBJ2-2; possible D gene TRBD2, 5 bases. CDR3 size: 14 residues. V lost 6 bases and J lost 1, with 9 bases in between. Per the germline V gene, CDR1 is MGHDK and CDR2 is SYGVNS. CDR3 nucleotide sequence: TGTGCCAGCAGGCCCAGCGGGAACACCGGGGAGCTGTTTTTT. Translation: CASRPSGNTGELFF.

CDR3 nucleotide sequence: TGCGCCAGCAGCCACGGGACAGGGTCGGGGGAGACCCAGTACTTC. This gives the protein CASSHGTGSGETQYF. This chain connects TRBV4-3 to TRBJ2-5; 9 nucleotides match TRBD1. The germline CDR1 and CDR2 sequences are LGHNA and YSLEER. The CDR3 is 15 residues long. The junction had 7 bases not matched to a gene; V was cut back by 3 bases and J by 5 bases.

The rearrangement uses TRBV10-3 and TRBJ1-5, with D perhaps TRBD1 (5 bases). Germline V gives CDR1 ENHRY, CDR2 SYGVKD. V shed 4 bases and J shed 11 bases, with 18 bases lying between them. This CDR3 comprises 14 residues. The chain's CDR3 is CAISGGGPESAQHF. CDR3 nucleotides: TGTGCCATCAGTGGGGGGGGTCCGGAATCCGCCCAGCATTTT.

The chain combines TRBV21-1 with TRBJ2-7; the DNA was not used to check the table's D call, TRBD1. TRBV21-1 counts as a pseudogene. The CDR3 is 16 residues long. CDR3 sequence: CASSKPVARAIYEQYF. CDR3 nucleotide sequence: TGTGCCAGCAGCAAACCTGTAGCCAGGGCGATCTACGAGCAGTACTTC.

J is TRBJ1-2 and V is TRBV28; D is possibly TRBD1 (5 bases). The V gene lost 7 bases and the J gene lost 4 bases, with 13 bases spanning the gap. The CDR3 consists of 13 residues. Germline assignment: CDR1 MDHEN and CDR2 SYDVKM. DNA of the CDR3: TGTGCCAGCATGGTAGTCGGGGGCTATGGCTACACCTTC. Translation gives CASMVVGGYGYTF.

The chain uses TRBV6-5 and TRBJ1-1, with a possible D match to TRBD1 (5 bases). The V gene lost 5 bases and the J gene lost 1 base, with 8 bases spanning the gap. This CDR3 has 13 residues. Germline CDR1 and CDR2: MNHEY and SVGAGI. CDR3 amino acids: CASSRGGNTEAFF. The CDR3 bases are TGTGCCAGCAGTCGGGGGGGGAACACTGAAGCTTTCTTT.

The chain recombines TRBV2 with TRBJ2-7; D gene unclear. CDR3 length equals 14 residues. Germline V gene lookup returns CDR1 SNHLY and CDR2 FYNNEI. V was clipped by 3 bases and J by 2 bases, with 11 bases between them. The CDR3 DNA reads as TGTGCCAGCAGTGAGACCCAGGCCGCCTACGAGCAGTACTTC. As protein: CASSETQAAYEQYF.

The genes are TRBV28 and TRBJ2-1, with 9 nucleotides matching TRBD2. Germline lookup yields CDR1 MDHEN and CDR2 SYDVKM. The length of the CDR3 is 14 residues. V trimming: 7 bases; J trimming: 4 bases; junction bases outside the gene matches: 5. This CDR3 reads CASMAGGPYNEQFF. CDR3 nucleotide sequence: TGTGCCAGCATGGCGGGAGGGCCGTACAATGAGCAGTTCTTC.

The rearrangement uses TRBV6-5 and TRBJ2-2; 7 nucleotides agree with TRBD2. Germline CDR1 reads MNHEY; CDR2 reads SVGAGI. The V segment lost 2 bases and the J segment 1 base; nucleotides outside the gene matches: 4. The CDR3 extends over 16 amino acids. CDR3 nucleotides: TGTGCCAGCAGTTACGGTGGGGGGGTGAACACCGGGGAGCTGTTTTTT. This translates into CASSYGGGVNTGELFF.

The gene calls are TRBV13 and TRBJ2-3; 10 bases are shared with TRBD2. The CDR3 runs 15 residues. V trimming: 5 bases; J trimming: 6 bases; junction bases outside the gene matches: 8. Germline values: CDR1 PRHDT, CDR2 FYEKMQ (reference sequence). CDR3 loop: CASSASGGAADTQYF. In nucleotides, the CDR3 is TGTGCCAGCAGCGCCAGCGGGGGGGCCGCGGATACGCAGTATTTT.

The CDR3 sequence is CASSYSFWEGTGELFF. As DNA, the CDR3 is TGTGCCAGCAGCTATTCCTTCTGGGAGGGCACCGGGGAGCTGTTTTTT. J is TRBJ2-2 and V is TRBV7-3; TRBD2 aligns across 7 bases. This CDR3 contains 16 residues. Germline trimming cut 4 bases from V and 4 bases from J; bases unmatched to any gene: 9. Germline-derived CDR1 and CDR2 are SGHTA and FQGTGA.

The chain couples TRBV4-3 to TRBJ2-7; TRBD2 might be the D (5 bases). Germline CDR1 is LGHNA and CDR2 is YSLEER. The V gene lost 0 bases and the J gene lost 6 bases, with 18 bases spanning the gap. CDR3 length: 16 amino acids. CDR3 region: CASSQDLGSLAVEQYF. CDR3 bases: TGCGCCAGCAGCCAAGATTTGGGCAGCCTAGCAGTCGAGCAGTACTTC.

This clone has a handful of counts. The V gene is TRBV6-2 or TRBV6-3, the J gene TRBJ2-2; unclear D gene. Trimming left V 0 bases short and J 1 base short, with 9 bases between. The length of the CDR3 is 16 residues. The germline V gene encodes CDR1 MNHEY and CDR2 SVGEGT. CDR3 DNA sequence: TGTGCCAGCAGTTACTCTAGGCGGCTGAACACCGGGGAGCTGTTTTTT. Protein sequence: CASSYSRRLNTGELFF.

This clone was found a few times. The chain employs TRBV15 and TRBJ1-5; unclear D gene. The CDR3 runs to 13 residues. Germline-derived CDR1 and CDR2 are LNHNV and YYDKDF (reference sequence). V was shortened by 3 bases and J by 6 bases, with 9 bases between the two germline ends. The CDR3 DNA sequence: TGTGCCACCAGCAGGGTTCCGGGTCAGCCCCAGCATTTT. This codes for CATSRVPGQPQHF.

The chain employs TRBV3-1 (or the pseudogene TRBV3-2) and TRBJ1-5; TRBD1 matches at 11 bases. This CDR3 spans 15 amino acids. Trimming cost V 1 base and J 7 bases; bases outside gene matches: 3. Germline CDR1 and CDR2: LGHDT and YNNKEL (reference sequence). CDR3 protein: CASSQGTGGLQPQHF. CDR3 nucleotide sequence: TGTGCCAGCAGCCAAGGGACAGGGGGCTTACAGCCCCAGCATTTT.

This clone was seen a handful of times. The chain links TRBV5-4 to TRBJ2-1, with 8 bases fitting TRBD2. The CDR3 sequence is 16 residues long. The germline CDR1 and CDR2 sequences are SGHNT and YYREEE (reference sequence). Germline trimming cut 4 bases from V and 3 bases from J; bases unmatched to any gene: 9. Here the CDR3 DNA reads TGTGCCAGCAGCCGAGCCCCGGGGGGGGTCTACAATGAGCAGTTCTTC. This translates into CASSRAPGGVYNEQFF.

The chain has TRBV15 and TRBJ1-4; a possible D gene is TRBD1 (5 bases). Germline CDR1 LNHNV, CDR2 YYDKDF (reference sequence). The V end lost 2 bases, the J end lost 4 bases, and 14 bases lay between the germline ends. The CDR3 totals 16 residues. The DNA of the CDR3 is TGTGCCACCAGCAGAATTAACAGGAGACTTAATGAAAAACTGTTTTTT. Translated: CATSRINRRLNEKLFF. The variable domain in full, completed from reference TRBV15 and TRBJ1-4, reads DAMVIQNPRYQVTQFGKPVTLSCSQTLNHNVMYWYQQKSSQAPKLLFHYYDKDFNNEADTPDNFQSRRPNTSFCFLDIRSPGLGDTAMYLCATSRINRRLNEKLFFGSGTQLSVL.

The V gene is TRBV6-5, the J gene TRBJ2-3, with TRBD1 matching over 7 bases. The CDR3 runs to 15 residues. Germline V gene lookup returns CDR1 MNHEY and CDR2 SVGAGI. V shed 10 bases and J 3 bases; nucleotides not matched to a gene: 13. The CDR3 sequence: CATQGEPGETDTQYF. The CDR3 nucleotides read TGTGCCACCCAGGGGGAGCCTGGGGAAACAGATACGCAGTATTTT.

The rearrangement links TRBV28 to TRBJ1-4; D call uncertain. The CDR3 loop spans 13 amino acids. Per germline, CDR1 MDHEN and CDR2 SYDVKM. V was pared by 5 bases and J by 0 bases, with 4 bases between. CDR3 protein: CASSPATNEKLFF. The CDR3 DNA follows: TGTGCCAGCAGTCCTGCAACTAATGAAAAACTGTTTTTT.

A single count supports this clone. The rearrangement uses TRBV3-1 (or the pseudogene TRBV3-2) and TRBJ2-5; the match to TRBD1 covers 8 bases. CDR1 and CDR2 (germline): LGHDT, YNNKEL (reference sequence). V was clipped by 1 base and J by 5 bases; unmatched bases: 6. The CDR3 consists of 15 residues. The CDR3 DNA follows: TGTGCCAGCAGCCAAGGGGCCAGGGGGCATGAGACCCAGTACTTC. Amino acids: CASSQGARGHETQYF.

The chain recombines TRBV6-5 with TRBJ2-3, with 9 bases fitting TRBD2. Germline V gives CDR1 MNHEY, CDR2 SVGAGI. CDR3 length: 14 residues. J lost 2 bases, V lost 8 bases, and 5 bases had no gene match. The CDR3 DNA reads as TGTGCCAGCGCTAGCGGGGAGATCACAGATACGCAGTATTTT. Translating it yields CASASGEITDTQYF.

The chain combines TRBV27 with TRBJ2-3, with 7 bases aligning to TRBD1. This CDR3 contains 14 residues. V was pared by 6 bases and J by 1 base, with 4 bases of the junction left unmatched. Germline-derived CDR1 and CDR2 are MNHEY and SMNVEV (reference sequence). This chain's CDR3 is CASRTGTGTDTQYF. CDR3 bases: TGTGCCAGCAGAACGGGGACAGGCACAGATACGCAGTATTTT.

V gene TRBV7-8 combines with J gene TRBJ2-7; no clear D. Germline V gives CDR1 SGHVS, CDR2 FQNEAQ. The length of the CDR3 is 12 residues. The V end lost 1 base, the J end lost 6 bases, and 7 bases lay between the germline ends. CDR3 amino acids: CASSLEWSEQYF. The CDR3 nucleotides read TGTGCCAGCAGCTTAGAATGGAGCGAGCAGTACTTC.